This T cell receptor (beta chain) was sequenced in a study of blood T cell repertoires in COVID-19. Study information: The origin of the acute and convalescent COVID-19 samples was the United States, Italy and Spain. The analysed material was cDNA or gDNA that came from T cells, B-cell-depleted T cells, or PBMCs.

V lost 2 bases, J lost 7 bases, and 15 bases lay in between. Germline CDR1 KGHSH, CDR2 LQKENI. The CDR3 is 15 residues long. Only in-frame clones appear in the TCRdb table, and some are missing; sequencing was by immunoSEQ multiplex PCR. This table has under 55,000 clones, around 86% appearing once. The sample taken for sequencing was peripheral blood. This chain links TRBV18 with TRBJ1-5; a weak D match, TRBD1 (6 bases). The clonotype was recovered from a woman of 80 years or more with COVID-19, enrolled during active disease. CDR3 amino acids: CASSPGRGAGQPQHF. In DNA form, the CDR3 reads TGTGCCAGCTCACCAGGCCGGGGGGCAGGACAGCCCCAGCATTTT.